A single sample gave rise to the 14 T cell receptor beta chains below, sequenced in a study of naive and memory T cell subsets. The SP2 primer and nested alpha and beta constant region primers amplified ligated cDNA in four rounds. TCRdb reprocessed the 5' RACE reads with MiXCR, giving one entry per CDR3 protein. The repertoire holds 55,000 to 65,000 distinct CDR3 sequences, with more than 6.5% as singletons. An oligonucleotide containing a UMI was ligated to the 3' end of TCR cDNA. The receptors stem from a female donor in good health.

This clonotype occurred many times. This chain connects TRBV6-6 to TRBJ1-3; tentatively, D is TRBD1 (5 bases). The ends were cut back, 4 bases at V and 0 bases at J, with 7 bases in the middle. Germline V CDR1 and CDR2: MNHNY, SVGAGI (reference sequence). There are 14 residues in the CDR3. CDR3 in DNA: TGTGCCAGCAGTTCAGGGTTCTCTGGAAACACCATATATTTT. It is translated as CASSSGFSGNTIYF.

In this sample, this clonotype turned up many times. The J gene is TRBJ1-2, the V gene TRBV29-1; possible D gene TRBD1, 5 bases. Trimming shortened V by 6 bases and J by 4 bases, and 12 bases separated the two germline ends. This CDR3 comprises 12 residues. Germline CDR1 is SQVTM and CDR2 is ANQGSEA. CDR3 protein: CSVKQTVYGYTF. The DNA of the CDR3 is TGCAGCGTCAAGCAGACAGTCTATGGCTACACCTTC.

This clonotype was recorded a few times. The rearrangement uses TRBV30 and TRBJ2-7; D is possibly TRBD2 (5 bases). The CDR3 loop spans 13 amino acids. Germline CDR1 reads GTSNPN; CDR2 reads SVGIG (reference sequence). Trimming stripped 0 bases from V and 3 bases from J, with 9 bases between. In nucleotides, the CDR3 is TGTGCCTGGAGTGTGGGCGAGGGCTACGAGCAGTACTTC. Translating it yields CAWSVGEGYEQYF.

The CDR3 loop reads CASTHLAGGDYEQYF. Here the CDR3 DNA reads TGTGCCAGCACCCATCTAGCGGGGGGAGACTACGAGCAGTACTTC. This chain uses TRBV12-3 or TRBV12-4 with TRBJ2-7, with 11 bases identical to TRBD2. The J segment lost 3 bases and the V segment lost 7 bases, leaving 8 bases of the junction unmatched. This CDR3 has 15 amino acids.

This clonotype was seen many times. This rearrangement joins TRBV6-4 to TRBJ1-1; D call uncertain. Trimming took off 4 bases at V and 7 bases at J, with 16 bases between the two ends. Germline CDR1 and CDR2: MRHNA and SNTAGT. This CDR3 has 14 amino acids. CDR3 in DNA: TGTGCCAGCAGTGCTGACACCGCGGGCGGTGAAGCTTTCTTT. It codes for CASSADTAGGEAFF.

The gene calls are TRBV9 and TRBJ2-7; D is tentatively TRBD1 or TRBD2 (5 bases each). The CDR3 is made up of 15 amino acids. The germline gives CDR1 SGDLS, CDR2 YYNGEE. Trimming took 4 bases from V and 7 from J, leaving 21 bases between them. This chain's CDR3 is CASSPKSGPKGEQYF. CDR3 nucleotides: TGTGCCAGCAGCCCAAAGTCGGGGCCTAAGGGTGAGCAGTACTTC.

The chain combines TRBV6-1 with TRBJ2-1, with TRBD2 matching 13 bases. Germline CDR1 is MNHNS and CDR2 is SASEGT. J was trimmed by 9 bases and V by 6 bases; bases with no gene match: 8. This CDR3 comprises 15 residues. DNA of the CDR3: TGTGCCAGCAGAGGACTAGCGGGAGATTTCGGTGAGCAGTTCTTC. It is translated as CASRGLAGDFGEQFF.

In this sample, this clonotype turned up a few times. One end of the junction varies from germline; a read error may be responsible. This chain links TRBV2 with TRBJ1-5, with TRBD1 as a possible D gene (5 bases). The length of the CDR3 is 18 residues. CDR1 is SNHLY, CDR2 FYNNEI, per germline. CDR3 DNA: TGTGCCAGCAGTGCAGAGACAGCCATCAAGTTGGGCAATCAGCCCCAGAATTTT. Amino acid sequence: CASSAETAIKLGNQPQNF.

This clonotype came up many times. V gene TRBV20-1 combines with J gene TRBJ1-5, with D possibly TRBD1 on 5 matching bases. V lost 3 bases to trimming and J lost 3 bases, with 12 bases between them. The CDR3 loop spans 14 amino acids. Looked up from germline, CDR1 is DFQATT and CDR2 is SNEGSKA (reference sequence). CDR3 sequence reads: CSASAGGYNQPQHF. The CDR3 DNA sequence: TGCAGTGCTAGCGCGGGGGGATACAATCAGCCCCAGCATTTT.

This clonotype was seen many times. This chain uses TRBV6-2 or TRBV6-3 with TRBJ2-1; TRBD1 matches at 8 bases. Germline V gives CDR1 MNHEY, CDR2 SVGEGT. The CDR3 extends over 16 amino acids. The V segment lost 3 bases and the J segment 6 bases; nucleotides outside the gene matches: 10. The CDR3 nucleotides read TGTGCCAGCAGTTATTACGGACAGGGTTTAAGCAATGAGCAGTTCTTC. Residues: CASSYYGQGLSNEQFF.

This clonotype came up many times. The CDR3 DNA is TGTGCCAGCAGAACTTTGGCAGGGGGCTCAGATACGCAGTATTTT. Protein: CASRTLAGGSDTQYF. V usage is TRBV6-5 and J usage is TRBJ2-3, with 8 bases fitting TRBD1. The germline V gene has CDR1 MNHEY and CDR2 SVGAGI. The trim removed 6 bases at V and 4 bases at J, leaving 9 bases unmatched. This CDR3 has 15 residues.

The V gene is TRBV19, the J gene TRBJ2-7; TRBD2 matches 9 bases. Germline CDR1 is LNHDA and CDR2 is SQIVND (reference sequence). CDR3 length: 14 residues. V lost 3 bases and J lost 4; bases outside the gene matches: 4. CDR3 in DNA: TGTGCCAGTAGTATTGTAGCGGGGGAGTACGAGCAGTACTTC. Amino acids: CASSIVAGEYEQYF. The full variable domain, rest sourced from reference TRBV19 and TRBJ2-7, is DGGITQSPKYLFRKEGQNVTLSCEQNLNHDAMYWYRQDPGQGLRLIYYSQIVNDFQKGDIAEGYSVSREKKESFPLTVTSAQKNPTAFYLCASSIVAGEYEQYFGPGTRLTVT.

This clonotype was detected only a few times. The rearrangement joins TRBV13 to TRBJ2-2; D gene unclear. The CDR3 extends over 14 amino acids. The V gene lost 5 bases and the J gene lost 1 base, with 8 bases spanning the gap. Germline CDR1 and CDR2: PRHDT and FYEKMQ (reference sequence). In DNA form, the CDR3 reads TGTGCCAGCAGCCTTGGATGGAACACCGGGGAGCTGTTTTTT. Protein sequence: CASSLGWNTGELFF.

This clonotype has a count of ten or more. The V call is TRBV29-1, the J call TRBJ2-7; D is unclear. The CDR3 is 13 residues long. V lost 4 bases and J 2 bases, leaving 12 bases between the germline ends. The germline V gene has CDR1 SQVTM and CDR2 ANQGSEA. The CDR3 region is CSVGYTEPYEQYF. The CDR3 DNA sequence: TGCAGCGTTGGTTATACGGAACCCTACGAGCAGTACTTC.